The 15 T cell receptor beta chains in this list originate from one sample, sequenced in a study of blood T cell repertoires in COVID-19. Here immunoSEQ multiplex PCR was the method, and the copy in TCRdb shows in-frame clones only, minus some. This table has more than 250,000 clones, about 90% appearing once. The sequencing sample was made of peripheral blood. Every receptor here comes from a man between 18 and 29 years old who had recovered from COVID-19.

V usage is TRBV19 and J usage is TRBJ1-1; D gene unclear. In germline, CDR1 is LNHDA, CDR2 SQIVND (reference sequence). The CDR3 extends over 12 amino acids. V was clipped by 6 bases and J by 0 bases, with 5 bases between them. The CDR3 bases are TGTGCCAGTAGAACAATGAACACTGAAGCTTTCTTT. This codes for CASRTMNTEAFF.

The chain joins TRBV6-5 to TRBJ2-5; D perhaps matches TRBD1 (5 bases). V was clipped by 3 bases and J by 2 bases, with 13 bases between them. Germline V CDR1 and CDR2: MNHEY, SVGAGI. This CDR3 comprises 15 residues. The DNA of the CDR3 is TGTGCCAGCAGTTATGCAGGGCTTGGACAAGAGACCCAGTACTTC. Residues: CASSYAGLGQETQYF.

To note about this clone: Within the sample, other DNA sequences also encode this same CDR3. V is TRBV7-9 and J is TRBJ2-7, with 7 bases aligning to TRBD1. CDR3 length: 13 residues. V shed 3 bases and J 2 bases; nucleotides not matched to a gene: 1. Per the germline V gene, CDR1 is SEHNR and CDR2 is FQNEAQ (reference sequence). For the CDR3, the DNA is TGTGCCAGCAGCTTGCAGGGGGCCTACGAGCAGTACTTC. Its protein product is CASSLQGAYEQYF.

This clone occurred once. The rearrangement uses TRBV11-1 and TRBJ1-1, with TRBD1 as a possible D gene (5 bases). The CDR3 sequence is 14 residues long. V lost 4 bases, J lost 1 base, and 10 bases lay in between. Germline V gene sequence: CDR1 SGHAT, CDR2 FQDESV (reference sequence). The CDR3 bases are TGTGCCAGCAGCTACCAGGGTGCGAACACTGAAGCTTTCTTT. Protein: CASSYQGANTEAFF.

The chain uses TRBV15 and TRBJ2-7, with a possible D match to TRBD2 (6 bases). CDR1 LNHNV and CDR2 YYDKDF come from the germline V gene (reference sequence). This CDR3 comprises 17 residues. Trimming left V 3 bases short and J 4 bases short, with 22 bases between. CDR3 DNA sequence: TGTGCCACCAGCAGTGGTGTTTATGGGACTCGAAGTTACGAGCAGTACTTC. Amino acids: CATSSGVYGTRSYEQYF.

The chain carries TRBV3-1 (or the pseudogene TRBV3-2) and TRBJ1-2; no clear D. The CDR3 length is 15 residues. Trimming stripped 0 bases from V and 2 bases from J, with 10 bases between. Germline-derived CDR1 and CDR2 are LGHDT and YNNKEL (reference sequence). The CDR3 DNA sequence: TGTGCCAGCAGCCAAGATGGGAGTTTAAACTATGGCTACACCTTC. This gives the protein CASSQDGSLNYGYTF.

This clone was recorded a few times. The chain couples TRBV4-2 to TRBJ2-7; 11 bases are a match to TRBD1. The length of the CDR3 is 16 residues. Germline values: CDR1 LGHNA, CDR2 YNFKEQ. V trimming: 4 bases; J trimming: 7 bases; junction bases outside the gene matches: 12. The CDR3 DNA reads as TGTGCCAGCAGCCTCCAGGACAGGGGGCGCGACGATGAGCAGTACTTC. This encodes CASSLQDRGRDDEQYF.

The chain joins TRBV5-1 to TRBJ2-2, with TRBD1 matching over 11 bases. Trimming at V came to 4 bases and at J to 6 bases, leaving 8 bases not matched to a gene. The CDR3 sequence is 16 residues long. Germline CDR1 is SGHRS and CDR2 is YFSETQ. The chain's CDR3 is CASSQGQGALAGELFF. The CDR3 nucleotides are TGCGCCAGCAGCCAAGGACAGGGGGCGCTGGCCGGGGAGCTGTTTTTT.

The chain combines TRBV6-2 or TRBV6-3 with TRBJ1-2, with TRBD1 matching 8 bases. CDR3 length equals 15 residues. Germline values: CDR1 MNHEY, CDR2 SVGEGT. Trimming at V came to 2 bases and at J to 4 bases, leaving 6 bases not matched to a gene. The DNA for the CDR3 is TGTGCCAGCAGTTACCCTCTTGGGACAGGCTATGGCTACACCTTC. Its translation is CASSYPLGTGYGYTF.

The chain carries TRBV11-2 and TRBJ2-2; D is perhaps TRBD2 (6 bases). The CDR3 sequence is 16 residues long. Germline-derived CDR1 and CDR2 are SGHAT and FQNNGV. V dropped 0 bases and J dropped 1 base, with 9 bases sitting between them. The CDR3 sequence: CASSLDGRENTGELFF. For the CDR3, the DNA is TGTGCCAGCAGCTTAGATGGGCGGGAGAACACCGGGGAGCTGTTTTTT. Complete variable domain (other parts from reference TRBV11-2 and TRBJ2-2): EAGVAQSPRYKIIEKRQSVAFWCNPISGHATLYWYQQILGQGPKLLIQFQNNGVVDDSQLPKDRFSAERLKGVDSTLKIQPAKLEDSAVYLCASSLDGRENTGELFFGEGSRLTVL.

The V gene is TRBV4-1, the J gene TRBJ1-6; D is perhaps TRBD1 (6 bases). Trimming took off 4 bases at V and 1 base at J, with 14 bases between the two ends. The CDR3 is 17 residues long. CDR1 and CDR2 (germline): MGHRA, YSYEKL. The CDR3 nucleotides read TGCGCCAGCAGCCCAAGAGGGGGGGCTTCCTATAATTCACCCCTCCACTTT. Its translation: CASSPRGGASYNSPLHF.

This sequence joins TRBV19 and TRBJ2-5; D perhaps matches TRBD1 (5 bases). V lost 3 bases to trimming and J lost 4 bases, with 18 bases between them. The V gene's germline CDR1 is LNHDA and CDR2 SQIVND (reference sequence). The CDR3 has 16 amino acids. The CDR3 is CASSIGTGPKGETQYF. The DNA for the CDR3 is TGTGCCAGTAGTATTGGCACAGGCCCTAAAGGAGAGACCCAGTACTTC.

The V call is TRBV6-1, the J call TRBJ2-7; D is ambiguous. Trimming removed 3 bases at V and 4 bases at J, with 10 bases between. The CDR3 sequence is 13 residues long. Germline V gene data show CDR1 as MNHNS and CDR2 as SASEGT. For the CDR3, the DNA is TGTGCCAGCAGTGACCGGGTTCCTTACGAGCAGTACTTC. Translating it yields CASSDRVPYEQYF.

V is TRBV7-9 and J is TRBJ2-5, with D possibly being TRBD2 (6 bases). V lost 5 bases to trimming and J lost 2 bases, with 9 bases between them. This CDR3 is built from 13 residues. Germline lookup yields CDR1 SEHNR and CDR2 FQNEAQ (reference sequence). The CDR3 region has the DNA TGTGCCAGCAGCCACGGACTACAAGAGACCCAGTACTTC. Amino acids: CASSHGLQETQYF.

V usage is TRBV25-1 and J usage is TRBJ2-1; 10 positions match TRBD2. Germline V CDR1 and CDR2: MGHDK, SYGVNS. This CDR3 region has 15 residues. With 3 bases clipped from V and 5 bases from J, the junction kept 4 bases outside the gene matches. CDR3 amino acids: CASSDLAGVNNEQFF. The CDR3 nucleotides read TGTGCCAGCAGTGACCTAGCGGGAGTGAACAATGAGCAGTTCTTC.